This T cell receptor (beta chain) was recorded in a study of cytomegalovirus exposure and HLA in healthy donors. Per the germline V gene, CDR1 is MNHEY and CDR2 is SVGAGI. The CDR3 covers 14 residues. V shed 6 bases, J shed 7 bases, and the junction held 6 bases outside the gene matches. PCR amplification relied on 60 Vbeta primers (plus 13 Jbeta primers). The method was immunoSEQ multiplex PCR; TCRdb's version includes in-frame clones alone and lacks a portion of them. The sample yields fewer than 200,000 clones, 10% to 15% seen once. General observations from the study: Sequencing likely caused a cluster of highly shared sequence variants. In a later analysis, productive TCRs from donors in an Asian-associated ancestry cluster reportedly carried fewer N-insertions than the cohort mean. HLA allele associations emerged for some 16,000 TCR beta sequences in a later analysis, at 0.05 false discovery rate.

This clone was observed a handful of times. The antigen is undetermined. The receptor was isolated from a man in his fifties in good health and CMV-seropositive. The source material was PBMCs. The gene calls are TRBV6-5 and TRBJ1-6; 7 positions agree with TRBD1. The CDR3 DNA sequence: TGTGCCAGCAGCCGGGACAGCTTCAATTCACCCCTCCACTTT. It translates to CASSRDSFNSPLHF.